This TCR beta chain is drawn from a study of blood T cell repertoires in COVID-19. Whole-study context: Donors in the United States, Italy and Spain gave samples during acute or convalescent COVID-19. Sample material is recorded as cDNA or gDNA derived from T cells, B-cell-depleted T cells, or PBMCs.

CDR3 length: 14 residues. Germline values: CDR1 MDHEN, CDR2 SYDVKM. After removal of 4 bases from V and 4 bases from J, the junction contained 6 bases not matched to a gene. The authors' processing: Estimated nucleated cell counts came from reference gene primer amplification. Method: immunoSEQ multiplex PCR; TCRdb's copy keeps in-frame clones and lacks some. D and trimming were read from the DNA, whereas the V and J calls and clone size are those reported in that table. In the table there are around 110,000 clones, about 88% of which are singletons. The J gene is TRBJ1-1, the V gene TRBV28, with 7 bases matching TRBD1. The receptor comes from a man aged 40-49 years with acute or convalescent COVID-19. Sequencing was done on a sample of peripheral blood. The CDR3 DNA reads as TGTGCCAGCAGTTCAGACAGGGCAGGCACTGAAGCTTTCTTT. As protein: CASSSDRAGTEAFF.